This TCR beta chain was retrieved from a study of cytomegalovirus exposure and HLA in healthy donors (dated by TCRdb to about 2017). Looking at the study overall: A later analysis indicated that the roughly 120 validation repertoires were generated on the platform also employed for the approximately 670 repertoires of the first cohort. The aim of the study was to test whether cataloging public T cell receptors could identify signatures of past pathogen exposure. Besides the first cohort of 500 to 700 subjects, a separate validation cohort made up of 120 different subjects was used. High-throughput TCR immunosequencing, statistical association of individual TCRs with disease status, and machine learning were combined to predict cytomegalovirus infection status. The paper as a whole reports these results and caveats: A later analysis lacked HLA typing for the validation cohort, so it scored co-occurrence in that cohort across all 110 or so repertoires. A later analysis found that TCRs clustered in the first cohort also tended to co-occur in the roughly 110 validation repertoires, with 94% of cluster scores above 0. It was suggested by the authors that the approach could potentially be generalized to other disease states and immunological phenotypes. A total of 150 to 200 TCR beta chains were listed by the study as associated with cytomegalovirus. The classifier was reported to diagnose cytomegalovirus status with high specificity and sensitivity in both the original and validation cohorts. Three of the identified cytomegalovirus-associated TCR beta chains were confirmed in vitro to be specific for cytomegalovirus antigens. Most TCR sequences were seen in very few donors, while some public TCRs were found in many individuals.

Library method: the immunoSEQ multiplex PCR assay. The authors' analysis ran thus. To diagnose cytomegalovirus status from the catalog of TCR beta chain sequences, a statistical classification framework was built. This immuneACCESS table, as held by TCRdb, lists in-frame sequences with V and J called but not all clones. Of the missing ones, under half trace to an unresolved V gene in checked studies; the others have no known cause. D and trimming were read from the DNA, whereas the V and J calls and clone size are those reported in that table. Within this sample are 150,000 to 160,000 clones, with approximately 86% of them counted one time only. Clones ranked in the top ten supply around 20% of the sample. Turning to this clone: This receptor's antigen is unknown. No much larger clone exists at a distance of one base, and base qualities are not known. The sample has other DNA sequences that encode this CDR3 too.

The donors were included in the validation cohort of roughly 120 subjects, a group kept apart from the roughly 610-subject first cohort. The sample taken for sequencing was PBMCs. The sequence derives from a man between 18 and 29 years old in good health and CMV-seropositive.

Read as DNA, the sequence is TGTGCCTGGAGTCCGGGACAGGGTACCTACGAGCAGTACTTC. Its protein reads: CAWSPGQGTYEQYF. The V and J genes are TRBV30 and TRBJ2-7; TRBD1 matches 9 bases in the middle. CDR1 and CDR2 (GTSNPN, SVGIG) derive from the germline V gene (reference sequence). Clipping removes 2 bases from V and 2 bases from J, with 4 as the unmatched junction base count. There are 14 amino acids in the CDR3, from cysteine to phenylalanine inclusive. The entry retains the CDR3 DNA only, 42 bases that are in frame from base 1.